This passage covers 10 T cell receptor beta chains from one sample sequenced in a study of neurological immune-mediated disorders. TCRdb fed the 5' RACE reads into MiXCR, producing one record per CDR3 protein. This sample yields about 60,000 distinct CDR3 sequences, of which about 10% are seen a single time; 6.5% to 8.5% belongs to the top ten. Time point described: longitudinal time-point 1 (baseline). The sequenced material came from PBMCs. Receptors were obtained from a male donor with HTLV-1-associated myelopathy (HAM/TSP).

This clonotype was counted many times. The CDR3 here is CASSLATRETQYF. The CDR3, as DNA: TGTGCCAGCAGCTTAGCAACCAGGGAGACCCAGTACTTC. The gene calls are TRBV11-2 and TRBJ2-5; D not resolved. Germline values: CDR1 SGHAT, CDR2 FQNNGV. With 1 base removed from V and 5 bases from J, the gap between germline ends came to 8 bases. CDR3 length: 13 amino acids.

This clonotype was found many times. J is TRBJ2-1 and V is TRBV29-1; TRBD2 matches 9 bases. The CDR3 runs 13 residues. Trimming cost V 4 bases and J 4 bases; bases outside gene matches: 2. Germline V gene data show CDR1 as SQVTM and CDR2 as ANQGSEA. CDR3 bases: TGCAGCGTTGGTAGCGGGGGTTACAATGAGCAGTTCTTC. Translation gives CSVGSGGYNEQFF.

This clonotype was counted many times. V usage is TRBV6-6 and J usage is TRBJ1-5; D possibly corresponds to TRBD1 (5 bases). V lost 5 bases and J lost 5, with 19 bases in between. CDR1 MNHNY and CDR2 SVGAGI come from the germline V gene (reference sequence). The CDR3 is 16 amino acids. CDR3: CASSQDRDGDHQPQHF. The CDR3 nucleotides read TGTGCCAGCAGTCAAGACCGGGACGGAGATCATCAGCCCCAGCATTTT.

This clonotype was recorded many times. The V and J genes are TRBV4-3 and TRBJ2-6; 8 bases are shared with TRBD1. The CDR3 is 15 amino acids. Trimming at V came to 4 bases and at J to 7 bases, leaving 6 bases not matched to a gene. Germline V CDR1 and CDR2: LGHNA, YSLEER. CDR3 DNA: TGCGCCAGCAGCCTAGGACAGGGAGTCGCCAACGTCCTGACTTTC. This codes for CASSLGQGVANVLTF.

As regards this clonotype: A read error may be the cause here, since a much bigger clone is one base away. The V call is TRBV7-2, the J call TRBJ2-3; 9 bases are shared with TRBD2. The germline V gene encodes CDR1 SGHTA and CDR2 FQGNSA. The CDR3 covers 15 residues. Here the CDR3 DNA reads TGTGTCAGCAGCCCTCGTAGCGGGGGTGAGGGGCGGGGGTCTTTT. The encoded protein is CVSSPRSGGEGRGSF.

This clonotype was seen repeatedly, ten times or more. The chain recombines TRBV5-1 with TRBJ2-3; 10 bases align to TRBD2. Germline-derived CDR1 and CDR2 are SGHRS and YFSETQ. After removal of 4 bases from V and 0 bases from J, the junction contained 5 bases not matched to a gene. The CDR3 is made up of 16 amino acids. CDR3 loop: CASSPGLASSTDTQYF. CDR3 DNA: TGCGCCAGCAGCCCGGGACTAGCGTCTAGCACAGATACGCAGTATTTT.

This clonotype was detected ten times or more. The rearrangement joins TRBV12-3 or TRBV12-4 to TRBJ1-1; D unclear. The CDR3 contains 13 residues. With 4 bases removed from V and 6 bases from J, the gap between germline ends came to 12 bases. This CDR3 is CASSSTNTAEAFF. DNA of the CDR3: TGTGCCAGCAGTTCTACAAATACAGCTGAAGCTTTCTTT.

At least ten counts were recorded for this clonotype. V gene TRBV24-1 combines with J gene TRBJ2-7; the D gene is possibly TRBD1 (6 bases). CDR3 length: 14 residues. CDR1 and CDR2 (germline): KGHDR, SFDVKD. V dropped 4 bases and J dropped 1 base, with 10 bases sitting between them. CDR3 DNA: TGTGCCACCAGTGACTCCGGACAGTCCTACGAGCAGTACTTC. As protein: CATSDSGQSYEQYF.

This clonotype was counted at least ten times. V usage is TRBV5-1 and J usage is TRBJ2-3, with D unresolved. This CDR3 spans 15 amino acids. Between the trimmed V and J ends, which lost 0 bases and 3 bases, there was a span of 11 bases. Germline CDR1 is SGHRS and CDR2 is YFSETQ. CDR3 sequence: CASSLERMGTDTQYF. CDR3 nucleotide sequence: TGCGCCAGCAGCTTGGAAAGGATGGGTACAGATACGCAGTATTTT. The full variable domain, with the rest looked up from reference TRBV5-1 and TRBJ2-3, is KAGVTQTPRYLIKTRGQQVTLSCSPISGHRSVSWYQQTPGQGLQFLFEYFSETQRNKGNFPGRFSGRQFSNSRSEMNVSTLELGDSALYLCASSLERMGTDTQYFGPGTRLTVL.

This clonotype was picked up many times. The chain employs TRBV28 and TRBJ2-7; TRBD1 is a possible D gene (5 bases). The CDR3 has 15 residues. The germline V and J ends were trimmed by 7 bases and 6 bases, with 22 bases remaining between them. Germline assignment: CDR1 MDHEN and CDR2 SYDVKM. The CDR3 DNA follows: TGTGCCAGCAAAGGGGCGGCGCAGGGTTATCGCGAGCAGTACTTC. It codes for CASKGAAQGYREQYF.